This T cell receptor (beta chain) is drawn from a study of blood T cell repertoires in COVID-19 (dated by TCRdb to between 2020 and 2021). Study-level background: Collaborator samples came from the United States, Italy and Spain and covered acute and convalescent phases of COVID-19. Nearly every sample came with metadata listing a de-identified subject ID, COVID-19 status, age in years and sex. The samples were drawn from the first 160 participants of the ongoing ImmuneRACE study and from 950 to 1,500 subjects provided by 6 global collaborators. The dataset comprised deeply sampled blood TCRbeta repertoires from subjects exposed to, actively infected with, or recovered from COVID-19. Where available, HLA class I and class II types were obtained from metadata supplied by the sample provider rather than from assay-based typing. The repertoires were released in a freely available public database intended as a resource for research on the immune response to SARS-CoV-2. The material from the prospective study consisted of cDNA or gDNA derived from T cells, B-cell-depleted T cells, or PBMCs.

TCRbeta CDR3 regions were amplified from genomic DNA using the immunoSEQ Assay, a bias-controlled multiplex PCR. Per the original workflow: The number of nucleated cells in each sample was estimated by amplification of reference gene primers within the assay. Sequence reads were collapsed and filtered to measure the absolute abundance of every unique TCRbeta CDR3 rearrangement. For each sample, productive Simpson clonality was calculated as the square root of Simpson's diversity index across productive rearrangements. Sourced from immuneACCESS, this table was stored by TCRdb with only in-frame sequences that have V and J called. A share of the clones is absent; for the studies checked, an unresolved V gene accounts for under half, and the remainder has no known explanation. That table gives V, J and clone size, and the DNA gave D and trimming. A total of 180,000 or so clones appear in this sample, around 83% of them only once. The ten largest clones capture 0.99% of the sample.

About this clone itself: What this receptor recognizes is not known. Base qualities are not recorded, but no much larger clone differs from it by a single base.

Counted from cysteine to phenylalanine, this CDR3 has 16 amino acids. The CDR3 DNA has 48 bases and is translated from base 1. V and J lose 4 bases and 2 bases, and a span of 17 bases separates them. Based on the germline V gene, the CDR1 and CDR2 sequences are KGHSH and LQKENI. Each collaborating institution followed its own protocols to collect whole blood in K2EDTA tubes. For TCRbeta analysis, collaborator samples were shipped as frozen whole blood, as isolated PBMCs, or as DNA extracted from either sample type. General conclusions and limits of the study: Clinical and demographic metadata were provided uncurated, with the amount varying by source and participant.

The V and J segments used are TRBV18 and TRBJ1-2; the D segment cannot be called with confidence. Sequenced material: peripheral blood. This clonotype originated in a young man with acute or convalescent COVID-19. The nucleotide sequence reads TGTGCCAGCTCACACCAGCGGGAGGCACAAAACTATGGCTACACCTTC. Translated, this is CASSHQREAQNYGYTF.